The rows below give T cell receptor beta chains drawn from one sample of a study of beta chain features in type 1 diabetes. This table comes from immunoSEQ multiplex PCR, and its TCRdb copy is limited to in-frame clones, with some not included. This table has 250,000 to 350,000 clones, about 13% appearing once. The specimen was naive CD4+ T cells from blood. These receptors were collected from a man younger than 40 with type 1 diabetes. Each CDR3 is given with its conserved first and last residue. D genes are given only for firm matches. Expanded clones are given a class, and other clones once, few, many or no size at all.

TGTGCCAGCAGTGAACTACAGGTCGGGCAGCCCCAGCATTTT | CASSELQVGQPQHF | TRBJ1-5 | once | - | TRBV6-1
TGTGCCAGCAGTGGAGGACAGAGCAATCAGCCCCAGCATTTT | CASSGGQSNQPQHF | TRBJ1-5 | - | - | TRBV28
TGTGCCAGCAGCACGGGACTAGCCGGTAGGATAGAGACCCAGTACTTC | CASSTGLAGRIETQYF | TRBJ2-5 | few | TRBD2 | TRBV5-6
TGCAGTGCTAGTTCAAGGGGTGAGCAGTTCTTC | CSASSRGEQFF | TRBJ2-1 | - | - | TRBV20-1
TGTGCCAGCACTCCTTCGGGGGGTGGCAATCAGCCCCAGCATTTT | CASTPSGGGNQPQHF | TRBJ1-5 | few | - | TRBV28
TGTGCCAGCAGCTTAGCGCTAGCGGGAGTGGCAGATACGCAGTATTTT | CASSLALAGVADTQYF | TRBJ2-3 | few | TRBD2 | TRBV7-9
TGTGCCAGCAGTTTCGGACAGGGTGGCAATCAGCCCCAGCATTTT | CASSFGQGGNQPQHF | TRBJ1-5 | - | TRBD1 | TRBV27
TGCAGCGCTAAGACAGGAATCTCCTACGAGCAGTACTTC | CSAKTGISYEQYF | TRBJ2-7 | few | - | TRBV29-1
TGTGCCAGCACCGTAACTAGCGTAGCCTACAATGAGCAGTTCTTC | CASTVTSVAYNEQFF | TRBJ2-1 | few | TRBD2 | TRBV7-2
TGTGCCAGCAGTGAATCACAGGTTGAGACCCAGTACTTC | CASSESQVETQYF | TRBJ2-5 | few | - | TRBV25-1
TGTGCCAGCAGCCCGGGACAGTCAGAAAAACTGTTTTTT | CASSPGQSEKLFF | TRBJ1-4 | few | TRBD1 | TRBV5-4
TGTGCCAGCAGTCCATACCAGGCCAATGAGCAGTTCTTC | CASSPYQANEQFF | TRBJ2-1 | - | - | TRBV28
TGTGCCAGCAGCTTGGGGCTGGCGGGAGGGCCGGGGGAGACCCAGTACTTC | CASSLGLAGGPGETQYF | TRBJ2-5 | few | TRBD2 | TRBV7-2